The sequence of this T cell receptor beta chain was determined in a study of cytomegalovirus exposure and HLA in healthy donors. Background on the study: An earlier analysis found fewer than 140 million unique TCR beta sequences from about 190 million T cells. The study, taken as a whole, reports: For presence/absence analyses, sequencing depth was assumed to be roughly uniform across donors.

In regard to this clone: The target antigen is unknown.

V trimming: 3 bases; J trimming: 7 bases; junction bases outside the gene matches: 2. Germline loops: CDR1 SGHTA, CDR2 FQGNSA. The CDR3 runs to 13 residues. The PCR had 60 Vbeta and 13 Jbeta primers. Some clones are missing from TCRdb's copy, which holds only in-frame ones; the method was immunoSEQ multiplex PCR. Altogether around 140,000 clones are present, 70% to 85% being singletons, with the ten largest covering around 2%. Sequencing input: PBMCs. V and J are TRBV7-2 and TRBJ2-1; 8 bases are shared with TRBD2. The receptor was derived from a woman aged 40 to 50 in good health and CMV-seronegative. The CDR3 spells CASSLGLENEQFF. CDR3 coding DNA: TGTGCCAGCAGCTTGGGACTAGAAAATGAGCAGTTCTTC.